This entry describes one T cell receptor (beta chain). The sample's treatment: 15 to 20 received Ad26.COV2.S at low or high dose, single or two shots; five or six received placebo; per-sample allocation not given. After the first vaccine or placebo injection, samples were drawn on day 63. CDR1 is MDHEN and CDR2 is SYDVKM in the germline V gene. Deletions cut 5 bases from V and 3 bases from J, with 17 bases between. The CDR3 runs to 16 residues. The source of the sample is a study of Ad26.COV2.S vaccination and SARS-CoV-2 variants. Method: immunoSEQ multiplex PCR; TCRdb's copy keeps in-frame clones and lacks some. The table shows 350,000 to 450,000 clones, with about 91% occurring only once.

Sequences were derived from peripheral blood, sampled in a trial of Ad26.COV2.S vaccine versus placebo. The genes are TRBV28 and TRBJ1-5; a possible D gene is TRBD1 (6 bases). The clonotype was recovered from a person between 18 and 59 years old who received the Ad26.COV2.S COVID-19 vaccine or a placebo. The CDR3 bases are TGTGCCAGCAGTCTCTCTGGGGCAGGGGTCAATCAGCCCCAGCATTTT. It codes for CASSLSGAGVNQPQHF.